This T cell receptor beta chain was profiled in a study of tumor-infiltrating lymphocytes in primary liver carcinoma. At the level of the study: The patients, men and women alike, were aged 30 to 69 years. Productive TCRbeta read counts per sample ran from roughly 3.5 to 7.1 million and were similar across tissue types. Maximum tumor diameters ranged from about 4.2 to 11 cm, stage T1-T3 N0M0. Study-wide points: With p = 0.039, the top-250-clone fraction in tumors significantly exceeded that in blood.

A primer in the constant region served to generate TCR beta cDNA from approximately 450 ng of total RNA. Amplification in three nested multiplex PCR rounds with slightly modified ARM-PCR gave rise to TCR beta libraries. The two initial PCR rounds, about 9 cycles each, used TRBV1-TRBV30 forward and C-beta reverse primers. In TCRdb, the multiplex PCR reads were re-called with MiXCR into one record per CDR3 protein. Here the sample spans more than 75,000 distinct CDR3 sequences, 72% being singletons. This CDR3 is 13 amino acids long. Germline CDR1 is SNHLY and CDR2 is FYNNEI. Remarks on this clonotype: The antigen remains undetermined. A junction end diverges from the germline sequence, so it may reflect a read error.

RNA and DNA were co-extracted from around 20-30 mg of unsorted bulk tissue. V and J are TRBV2 and TRBJ2-6; no definite D call. Sequenced: liver tumor tissue from sampling region 1. Subset described: tumor region T1, superior pole. The TCR was taken from a man aged 40-49 years with primary liver carcinoma and hepatitis B virus infection. CDR3 sequence (DNA): TGTTCCAGCAAAAGCGTGTGCGCCAACGTCCTGACTTTC. Its translation is CSSKSVCANVLTF.